These 18 T cell receptor beta chains came from one sample sequenced in a study of T cell responses to AZD1222 COVID-19 vaccine. The protocol was immunoSEQ multiplex PCR, while the TCRdb copy is restricted to in-frame clones and leaves out a portion. Among roughly 180,000 clones listed, approximately 90% were seen once. Sequences were derived from peripheral blood, sampled on day 0 of AZD1222 vaccination. The receptors were sampled from an adult in good health.

This chain links TRBV12-3 or TRBV12-4 with TRBJ1-1, with D tentatively TRBD1 (5 bases). The V and J ends lost 8 bases and 0 bases respectively, with 7 bases between them. The CDR3 sequence is 12 residues long. The CDR3 region is CASGTVNTEAFF. The CDR3 DNA sequence: TGTGCCAGCGGGACTGTGAACACTGAAGCTTTCTTT.

This rearrangement joins TRBV7-2 to TRBJ1-3, with a possible D match to TRBD1 (6 bases). With 5 bases removed from V and 0 bases from J, the gap between germline ends came to 11 bases. Germline-derived CDR1 and CDR2 are SGHTA and FQGNSA. CDR3 length: 15 amino acids. The CDR3 spells CASSPQDSSGNTIYF. The CDR3 DNA sequence: TGTGCCAGCAGCCCACAGGACAGCTCTGGAAACACCATATATTTT.

V is TRBV27 and J is TRBJ1-4; D remains ambiguous. V lost 3 bases to trimming and J lost 7 bases, with 9 bases between them. The CDR3 loop spans 13 amino acids. Germline V gene sequence: CDR1 MNHEY, CDR2 SMNVEV (reference sequence). The CDR3 loop reads CASSFVMGEKLFF. In nucleotides, the CDR3 is TGTGCCAGCAGTTTTGTGATGGGTGAAAAACTGTTTTTT.

This sequence joins TRBV14 and TRBJ2-5; TRBD1 agrees at 9 bases. Trimming cost V 10 bases and J 4 bases; bases outside gene matches: 4. The CDR3 length is 12 residues. CDR1 is SGHDN, CDR2 FVKESK, per germline. CDR3 sequence (DNA): TGTGCCACCGGGACAGGGACAGAGACCCAGTACTTC. Its protein is CATGTGTETQYF.

This clone occurred once. V gene TRBV30 combines with J gene TRBJ1-1, with a tentative D call TRBD1 (6 bases). The CDR3 has 13 residues. Germline assignment: CDR1 GTSNPN and CDR2 SVGIG (reference sequence). Trimming pared 7 bases from V and 3 bases from J, leaving 15 bases between. The CDR3 sequence is CAYATGRHTEAFF. The CDR3 DNA sequence: TGTGCCTACGCGACAGGCCGTCACACTGAAGCTTTCTTT.

The genes are TRBV11-3 and TRBJ2-1, with D possibly called TRBD1 or TRBD2 (5 bases each). Trimming took 2 bases from V and 7 from J, leaving 12 bases between them. Germline V lookup: CDR1 SGHNT, CDR2 YENEEA. This CDR3 has 14 amino acids. For the CDR3, the DNA is TGTGCCAGCAGCTTAACGGCAGGGACGAATGAGCAGTTCTTC. Encoded protein: CASSLTAGTNEQFF.

The chain links TRBV24-1 to TRBJ1-3, with D unresolved. In germline, CDR1 is KGHDR, CDR2 SFDVKD. V lost 5 bases and J 4 bases, leaving 11 bases between the germline ends. The CDR3 is made up of 14 amino acids. CDR3 protein: CATSGGVGGNTIYF. DNA for the CDR3: TGTGCCACCAGTGGTGGAGTCGGGGGAAACACCATATATTTT.

This clone was observed once. The V and J genes are TRBV6-5 and TRBJ2-3, with 12 bases fitting TRBD2. CDR1 and CDR2 (germline): MNHEY, SVGAGI. V lost 7 bases, J lost 3 bases, and 2 bases stayed unmatched. This CDR3 is 14 amino acids long. This chain's CDR3 is CASKTSGRTDTQYF. CDR3 nucleotides: TGTGCCAGCAAGACTAGCGGGAGAACAGATACGCAGTATTTT.

The count of this clone is one. The chain combines TRBV28 with TRBJ1-5; D may be TRBD1 (6 bases). V was clipped by 6 bases and J by 1 base, with 16 bases between them. The germline gives CDR1 MDHEN, CDR2 SYDVKM. The CDR3 covers 16 residues. The CDR3 DNA reads TGTGCCAGCAGGGCACAGGGATGGGAAAGCAATCAGCCCCAGCATTTT. Encoded protein: CASRAQGWESNQPQHF. Using reference TRBV28 and TRBJ1-5 for the parts outside the CDR3, the full variable domain is DVKVTQSSRYLVKRTGEKVFLECVQDMDHENMFWYRQDPGLGLRLIYFSYDVKMKEKGDIPEGYSVSREKKERFSLILESASTNQTSMYLCASRAQGWESNQPQHFGDGTRLSIL.

The CDR3 sequence is CASSEMNTEAFF. CDR3 bases: TGTGCCAGCAGTGAAATGAACACTGAAGCTTTCTTT. This chain links TRBV25-1 with TRBJ1-1; D gene unclear. Trimming pared 2 bases from V and 0 bases from J, leaving 1 base between. The CDR3 extends over 12 amino acids. The germline gives CDR1 MGHDK, CDR2 SYGVNS.

This clone was observed a single time. The chain links TRBV5-1 to TRBJ1-1, with TRBD1 matching 9 bases. The CDR3 contains 16 residues. Germline CDR1 reads SGHRS; CDR2 reads YFSETQ. The V and J ends lost 4 bases and 1 base, in that order; junction bases with no gene match: 8. DNA of the CDR3: TGCGCCAGCAGCATACGACAGGGGGGTTCGAACACTGAAGCTTTCTTT. It translates to CASSIRQGGSNTEAFF.

J is TRBJ2-2 and V is TRBV6-5; D ambiguous. Per the germline V gene, CDR1 is MNHEY and CDR2 is SVGAGI. Trimming removed 10 bases from V and 0 bases from J, with 12 bases in between. The CDR3 consists of 14 residues. CDR3 sequence (DNA): TGTGCCACCATGGCGCACCCGAACACCGGGGAGCTGTTTTTT. As protein: CATMAHPNTGELFF.

CDR3 sequence: CASSRGASSYEQYF. Here the CDR3 DNA reads TGTGCCAGCTCACGAGGGGCATCCTCCTACGAGCAGTACTTC. The rearrangement joins TRBV18 to TRBJ2-7; D is tentatively TRBD1 or TRBD2 (5 bases each). The CDR3 consists of 14 residues. Germline CDR1 reads KGHSH; CDR2 reads LQKENI. V was trimmed by 4 bases and J by 0 bases, leaving 10 bases between them. Full variable domain (remainder filled in from reference TRBV18 and TRBJ2-7): NAGVMQNPRHLVRRRGQEARLRCSPMKGHSHVYWYRQLPEEGLKFMVYLQKENIIDESGMPKERFSAEFPKEGPSILRIQQVVRGDSAAYFCASSRGASSYEQYFGPGTRLTVT.

V is TRBV7-2 and J is TRBJ2-5; perhaps D is TRBD1 or TRBD2 (6 bases each). With 0 bases removed from V and 4 bases from J, the gap between germline ends came to 15 bases. CDR1 is SGHTA and CDR2 is FQGNSA in the germline V gene. The CDR3 contains 16 residues. CDR3 sequence reads: CASSLALSWGAETQYF. DNA of the CDR3: TGTGCCAGCAGCTTAGCGCTTTCCTGGGGGGCAGAGACCCAGTACTTC.

The chain has TRBV13 and TRBJ1-2; 7 bases map to TRBD1. CDR3 size: 13 residues. J lost 8 bases, V lost 3 bases, and 6 bases had no gene match. Germline loops: CDR1 PRHDT, CDR2 FYEKMQ (reference sequence). The CDR3 spells CASSFGQGEGYTF. In DNA, the CDR3 is TGTGCCAGCAGCTTCGGGCAGGGGGAAGGCTACACCTTC.

On this clone itself: A read error may produce the germline difference seen at one junction end. V and J are TRBV11-2 and TRBJ2-7, with a weak D call TRBD2 (6 bases). Germline-derived CDR1 and CDR2 are SGHAT and FQNNGV. This CDR3 comprises 13 residues. The CDR3 bases are TGTGCCAGCAGCATCTCTCGCCGGTCGGGACTCCACTTC. Amino acids: CASSISRRSGLHF.

This clone showed up just once. DNA of the CDR3: TGTGCCAGCAGTTTAACAGGGACCCAGCCCCAGCATTTT. This encodes CASSLTGTQPQHF. The V call is TRBV27, the J call TRBJ1-5; tentatively, D is TRBD1 (6 bases). Germline CDR1 is MNHEY and CDR2 is SMNVEV (reference sequence). Trimming left V 2 bases short and J 7 bases short, with 9 bases between. This CDR3 comprises 13 residues.

J is TRBJ2-2 and V is TRBV12-3 or TRBV12-4; D is ambiguous. The CDR3 is 13 residues long. V lost 4 bases, J lost 7 bases, and 10 bases lay in between. The CDR3 loop is CASSSVPGGELFF. CDR3 coding DNA: TGTGCCAGCAGTTCCGTACCGGGCGGGGAGCTGTTTTTT.